This TCR beta chain was recovered during a study of T cell changes during pregnancy in multiple sclerosis. Sequenced by immunoSEQ multiplex PCR; TCRdb stores in-frame clones only, minus some. The repertoire holds tens of thousands of clones, with around 96% as singletons. V lost 6 bases, J lost 3 bases, and 17 bases lay in between. CDR3 size: 16 residues. In germline, CDR1 is MNHEY, CDR2 SMNVEV (reference sequence). This TCR was sampled from a female donor with multiple sclerosis, enrolled in a pregnancy study. Sequences were derived from CD8+ T cells from peripheral blood mononuclear cells, sampled after pregnancy. The chain combines TRBV27 with TRBJ2-2; D may be TRBD2 (5 bases). The DNA for the CDR3 is TGTGCCAGCAGCCCCGGAGGAGGACTTTACACCGGGGAGCTGTTTTTT. It translates to CASSPGGGLYTGELFF.